This TCR beta chain was observed in a study of blood T cell repertoires in COVID-19. Study-level information: Acute and convalescent COVID-19 specimens originated in the United States, Italy and Spain. T cells, B-cell-depleted T cells, or PBMCs provided the cDNA or gDNA that served as material.

What the recovered Cohort 3 donors had was two negative PCRs, clearance, or symptom resolution. The CDR3 has 15 amino acids. Germline CDR1 and CDR2: ENHRY and SYGVKD. V lost 2 bases and J lost 3, with 12 bases in between. Clones were sequenced by immunoSEQ multiplex PCR, and TCRdb holds only the in-frame ones, with some missing. Counted here are roughly 380,000 clones, roughly 87% occurring once; the ten biggest clones make up roughly 3%. This clonotype originated in a woman aged 25 to 39 who had recovered from COVID-19. This chain joins TRBV10-3 and TRBJ2-3; D remains unclear. Sample: PBMCs or T cells enriched from blood (not recorded which). CDR3 nucleotide sequence: TGTGCCATCAGTGAGGACCTCGACTCGACAGATACGCAGTATTTT. It is translated as CAISEDLDSTDTQYF.